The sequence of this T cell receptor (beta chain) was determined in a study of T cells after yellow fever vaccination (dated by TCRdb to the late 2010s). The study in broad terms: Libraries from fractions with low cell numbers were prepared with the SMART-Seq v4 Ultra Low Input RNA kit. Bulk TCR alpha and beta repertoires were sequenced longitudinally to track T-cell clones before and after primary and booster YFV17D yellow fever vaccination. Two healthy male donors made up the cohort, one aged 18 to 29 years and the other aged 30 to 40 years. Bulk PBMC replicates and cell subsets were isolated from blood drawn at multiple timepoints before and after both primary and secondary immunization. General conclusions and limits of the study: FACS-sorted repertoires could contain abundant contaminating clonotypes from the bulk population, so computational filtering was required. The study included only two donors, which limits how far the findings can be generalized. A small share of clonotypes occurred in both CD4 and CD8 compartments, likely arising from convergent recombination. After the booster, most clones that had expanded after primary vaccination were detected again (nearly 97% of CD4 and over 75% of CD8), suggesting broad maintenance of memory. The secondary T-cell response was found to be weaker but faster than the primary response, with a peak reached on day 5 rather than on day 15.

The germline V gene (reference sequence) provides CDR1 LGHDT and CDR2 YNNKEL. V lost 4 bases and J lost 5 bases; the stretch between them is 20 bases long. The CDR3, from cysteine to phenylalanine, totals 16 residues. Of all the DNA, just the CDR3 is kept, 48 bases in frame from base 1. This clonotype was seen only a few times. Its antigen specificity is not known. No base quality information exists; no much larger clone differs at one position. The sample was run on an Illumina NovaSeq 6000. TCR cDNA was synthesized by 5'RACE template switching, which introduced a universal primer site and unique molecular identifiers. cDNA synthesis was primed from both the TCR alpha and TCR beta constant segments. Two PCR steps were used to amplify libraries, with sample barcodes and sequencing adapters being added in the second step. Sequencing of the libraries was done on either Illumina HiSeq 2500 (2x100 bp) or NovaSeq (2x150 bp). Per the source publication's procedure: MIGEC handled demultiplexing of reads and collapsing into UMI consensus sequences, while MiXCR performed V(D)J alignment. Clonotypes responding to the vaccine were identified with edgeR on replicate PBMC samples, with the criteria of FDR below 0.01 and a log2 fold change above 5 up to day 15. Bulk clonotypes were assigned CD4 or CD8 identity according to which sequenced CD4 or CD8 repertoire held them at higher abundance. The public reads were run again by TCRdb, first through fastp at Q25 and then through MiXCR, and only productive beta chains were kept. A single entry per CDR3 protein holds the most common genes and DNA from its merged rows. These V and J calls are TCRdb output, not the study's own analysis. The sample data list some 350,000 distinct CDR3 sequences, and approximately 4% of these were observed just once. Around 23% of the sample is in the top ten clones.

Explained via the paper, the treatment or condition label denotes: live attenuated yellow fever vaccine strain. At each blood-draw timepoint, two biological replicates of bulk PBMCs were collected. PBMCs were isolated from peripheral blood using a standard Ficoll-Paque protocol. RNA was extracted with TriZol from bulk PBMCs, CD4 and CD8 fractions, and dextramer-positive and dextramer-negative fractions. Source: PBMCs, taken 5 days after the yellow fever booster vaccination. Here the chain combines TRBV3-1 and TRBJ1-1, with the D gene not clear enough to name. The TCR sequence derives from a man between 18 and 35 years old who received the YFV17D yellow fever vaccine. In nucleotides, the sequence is TGTGCCAGCAGCCCACCCCAGTGGAAGGGAGTGACTGAAGCTTTCTTT. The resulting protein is CASSPPQWKGVTEAFF.